This passage covers 26 T cell receptor beta chains from one sample sequenced in a study of T cell responses to AZD1222 COVID-19 vaccine. Sequencing was performed with immunoSEQ multiplex PCR; in TCRdb, only in-frame clones are kept and a portion is missing. The sample yields fewer than 200,000 clones, approximately 92% seen once. Source: peripheral blood, taken on day 0 of AZD1222 vaccination. The receptors derive from an adult in good health.

V usage is TRBV3-1 (or the pseudogene TRBV3-2) and J usage is TRBJ2-2; 8 bases line up with TRBD2. The CDR3 contains 16 residues. V lost 4 bases, J lost 3 bases, and 7 bases stayed unmatched. Germline CDR1 reads LGHDT; CDR2 reads YNNKEL (reference sequence). For the CDR3, the DNA is TGTGCCAGCAGCCCGTGGCGGGGGGCAGACACCGGGGAGCTGTTTTTT. This encodes CASSPWRGADTGELFF.

The chain employs TRBV5-1 and TRBJ2-2; weak D call: TRBD1 (6 bases). This CDR3 is built from 16 residues. Deletions cut 0 bases from V and 0 bases from J, with 9 bases between. Germline-derived CDR1 and CDR2 are SGHRS and YFSETQ. CDR3 in DNA: TGCGCCAGCAGCTTGGCTGACAGGTCGAACACCGGGGAGCTGTTTTTT. Protein sequence: CASSLADRSNTGELFF.

This clone was seen just once. The V call is TRBV19, the J call TRBJ2-7, with D possibly matching TRBD1 (5 bases). The CDR3 extends over 14 amino acids. Per the germline V gene, CDR1 is LNHDA and CDR2 is SQIVND (reference sequence). Trimming removed 7 bases at V and 2 bases at J, with 15 bases between. The CDR3 DNA follows: TGTGCCAGTATGGCTGACAGTTTAGCCTACGAGCAGTACTTC. Amino acids: CASMADSLAYEQYF.

The V call is TRBV5-5, the J call TRBJ2-3; 10 nucleotides line up with TRBD1. After removal of 4 bases from V and 4 bases from J, the junction contained 6 bases not matched to a gene. CDR3 length: 15 residues. CDR1 is SGHKS, CDR2 YYEKEE, per germline (reference sequence). The DNA for the CDR3 is TGTGCCAGCAGCCAAGGGACAGGGGCTTCAGATACGCAGTATTTT. It translates to CASSQGTGASDTQYF.

The rearrangement joins TRBV11-2 to TRBJ2-5, with D perhaps matching TRBD2 (5 bases). The CDR3 contains 12 residues. Looked up from germline, CDR1 is SGHAT and CDR2 is FQNNGV. Trimming shortened V by 7 bases and J by 7 bases, and 13 bases separated the two germline ends. CDR3 amino acids: CASTLSRGTQYF. CDR3 coding DNA: TGTGCCAGCACACTCTCCCGGGGGACCCAGTACTTC.

The chain couples TRBV2 to TRBJ2-6; D gene unclear. This CDR3 region has 14 residues. The germline gives CDR1 SNHLY, CDR2 FYNNEI. V was pared by 8 bases and J by 4 bases, with 12 bases between. The CDR3 DNA follows: TGTGCCAGCGTAGCCGCCGTAGGGGCCAACGTCCTGACTTTC. Translated, it gives CASVAAVGANVLTF.

The V call is TRBV10-3, the J call TRBJ2-7; 7 positions agree with TRBD1. The length of the CDR3 is 14 residues. Trimming removed 2 bases from V and 6 bases from J; junction bases left unmatched: 7. Per the germline V gene, CDR1 is ENHRY and CDR2 is SYGVKD. CDR3 nucleotide sequence: TGTGCCATCAGTGAGACCGCAGGGGGAATCGAGCAGTACTTC. Residues: CAISETAGGIEQYF.

The chain employs TRBV6-4 and TRBJ2-5, with 7 positions matching TRBD2. CDR1 MRHNA and CDR2 SNTAGT come from the germline V gene. The CDR3 covers 14 residues. V shed 3 bases, J shed 1 base, and the junction held 2 bases outside the gene matches. The DNA of the CDR3 is TGTGCCAGCAGTGAGGGAGGGATCCAAGAGACCCAGTACTTC. It codes for CASSEGGIQETQYF.

The CDR3 region has the DNA TGTGCCAGCAGTGAATCCGGGAACAGCCCACACAATGAGCAGTTCTTC. This gives the protein CASSESGNSPHNEQFF. The rearrangement uses TRBV6-4 and TRBJ2-1; maybe TRBD2 (5 bases). The CDR3 extends over 16 amino acids. Trimming pared 3 bases from V and 5 bases from J, leaving 17 bases between. Looked up from germline, CDR1 is MRHNA and CDR2 is SNTAGT.

The rearrangement joins TRBV11-3 to TRBJ1-6; maybe TRBD1 (5 bases). The CDR3 is made up of 15 amino acids. Trimming cost V 1 base and J 5 bases, with 9 bases left between them. The V gene's germline CDR1 is SGHNT and CDR2 YENEEA. The CDR3 nucleotides are TGTGCCAGCAGCTTAGGGGGCCGAGATAATTCACCCCTCCACTTT. Its translation: CASSLGGRDNSPLHF.

This clone was counted between two and nine times. The V and J genes are TRBV13 and TRBJ2-7; D call uncertain. The CDR3 extends over 13 amino acids. V lost 3 bases and J 5 bases, leaving 11 bases between the germline ends. CDR1 PRHDT and CDR2 FYEKMQ come from the germline V gene (reference sequence). As DNA, the CDR3 is TGTGCCAGCAGCTTCCCCGATTCGAACGAGCAGTACTTC. Protein product: CASSFPDSNEQYF.

The chain couples TRBV9 to TRBJ1-1; D is ambiguous. The V end lost 2 bases, the J end lost 1 base, and 12 bases lay between the germline ends. This CDR3 comprises 15 residues. The germline gives CDR1 SGDLS, CDR2 YYNGEE. The CDR3 is CASSVDPKGNTEAFF. The CDR3 DNA follows: TGTGCCAGCAGCGTGGACCCTAAGGGGAACACTGAAGCTTTCTTT.

The CDR3 nucleotides read TGCGCCAGCAAAACAGGGTTGGAGACCCAGTACTTC. Amino acids: CASKTGLETQYF. The J gene is TRBJ2-5, the V gene TRBV5-1; the D gene is possibly TRBD1 (6 bases). Germline CDR1 and CDR2: SGHRS and YFSETQ. V shed 6 bases and J shed 5 bases, with 11 bases lying between them. This CDR3 is built from 12 residues.

The rearrangement joins TRBV7-2 to TRBJ2-7; TRBD1 is a possible D gene (5 bases). This CDR3 has 14 amino acids. Germline CDR1 SGHTA, CDR2 FQGNSA. With 6 bases removed from V and 5 bases from J, the gap between germline ends came to 17 bases. CDR3 sequence reads: CASRTSGIPHEQYF. CDR3 coding DNA: TGTGCCAGCAGAACATCAGGGATTCCCCACGAGCAGTACTTC.

The chain employs TRBV5-1 and TRBJ2-3; D not resolved. Looked up from germline, CDR1 is SGHRS and CDR2 is YFSETQ. The V gene lost 7 bases and the J gene lost 13 bases, with 22 bases spanning the gap. The CDR3 runs to 13 residues. The CDR3 sequence is CASDALGRPEKYF. CDR3 sequence (DNA): TGCGCCAGCGACGCTCTCGGGCGCCCGGAGAAGTATTTT.

J is TRBJ2-1 and V is TRBV2; 8 nucleotides align to TRBD2. Germline loops: CDR1 SNHLY, CDR2 FYNNEI. The CDR3 has 14 residues. Losses at the gene ends were 2 bases for V and 11 bases for J; bases not matched to a gene: 8. In DNA, the CDR3 is TGTGCCAGCAGTGAAACCCCGGGGGGGGCAAAGCAGTTCTTC. Translation: CASSETPGGAKQFF.

The rearrangement links TRBV12-3 or TRBV12-4 to TRBJ1-2, with D possibly being TRBD1 (5 bases). This CDR3 spans 12 amino acids. V was shortened by 4 bases and J by 9 bases, with 12 bases between the two germline ends. CDR3 sequence: CASSSSRARYTF. The CDR3 coding sequence is TGTGCCAGCAGTTCTTCCAGGGCCCGCTACACCTTC.

The V call is TRBV12-3 or TRBV12-4, the J call TRBJ2-3; 7 bases align to TRBD1. V dropped 5 bases and J dropped 7; count of bases not matched to a gene: 6. There are 13 residues in the CDR3. The CDR3 DNA reads TGTGCCAGCAGTACGACAGGGTTGAATACGCAGTATTTT. Translated, it gives CASSTTGLNTQYF.

DNA for the CDR3: TGTGCCAGCAGCTTAGCTATCAACGCGGGGGGCCTCACAGATACGCAGTATTTT. Its protein is CASSLAINAGGLTDTQYF. The chain employs TRBV7-2 and TRBJ2-3; TRBD2 agrees at 8 bases. The V segment lost 0 bases and the J segment 2 bases; nucleotides outside the gene matches: 10. CDR1 SGHTA and CDR2 FQGNSA come from the germline V gene. The CDR3 totals 18 residues.

The chain combines TRBV5-1 with TRBJ2-2, with TRBD1 matching over 8 bases. V shed 7 bases, J shed 2 bases, and the junction held 7 bases outside the gene matches. The germline CDR1 and CDR2 sequences are SGHRS and YFSETQ. The CDR3 runs 15 residues. The CDR3: CASSGQALNTGELFF. The DNA of the CDR3 is TGCGCCAGCTCGGGACAGGCGCTAAACACCGGGGAGCTGTTTTTT.

This clone was seen just once. The chain uses TRBV12-3 or TRBV12-4 and TRBJ1-1; TRBD1 might be the D (6 bases). Trimming took 3 bases from V and 6 from J, leaving 8 bases between them. The CDR3 is made up of 12 amino acids. The CDR3 loop reads CASSLGGPEAFF. CDR3 bases: TGTGCCAGCAGTTTGGGGGGCCCTGAAGCTTTCTTT.

The V gene is TRBV7-3, the J gene TRBJ1-2; 8 bases align to TRBD1. The CDR3 is 15 amino acids. Looked up from germline, CDR1 is SGHTA and CDR2 is FQGTGA. Trimming cost V 5 bases and J 2 bases; bases outside gene matches: 7. The CDR3 DNA reads TGTGCCAGCAGCGTGACAGGGGAAGGAAACTATGGCTACACCTTC. Its protein is CASSVTGEGNYGYTF. The full variable domain, with the rest looked up from reference TRBV7-3 and TRBJ1-2, is GAGVSQTPSNKVTEKGKYVELRCDPISGHTALYWYRQSLGQGPEFLIYFQGTGAADDSGLPNDRFFAVRPEGSVSTLKIQRTERGDSAVYLCASSVTGEGNYGYTFGSGTRLTVV.

The chain is built from TRBV2 and TRBJ2-1; a weak D match, TRBD1 (6 bases). Looked up from germline, CDR1 is SNHLY and CDR2 is FYNNEI. V lost 6 bases to trimming and J lost 3 bases, with 15 bases between them. The CDR3 runs to 15 residues. This chain's CDR3 is CASSQRQGHYNEQFF. The CDR3 DNA sequence: TGTGCCAGCAGCCAAAGGCAGGGGCACTACAATGAGCAGTTCTTC.

This clone is a singleton in its sample. V usage is TRBV5-1 and J usage is TRBJ1-1, with 9 bases that match TRBD1. The CDR3 length is 13 residues. In germline, CDR1 is SGHRS, CDR2 YFSETQ. V shed 7 bases, J shed 11 bases, and the junction held 12 bases outside the gene matches. CDR3: CASGTGPPESAFF. The DNA for the CDR3 is TGCGCCAGCGGGACAGGGCCACCTGAATCGGCTTTCTTT.

As to this clone: Relative to the germline gene, one junction end is altered; a read error may explain this. The rearrangement uses TRBV14 and TRBJ2-3, with 8 bases lining up with TRBD1. The CDR3 is made up of 21 amino acids. CDR1 and CDR2 from the germline V gene are SGHDN and FVKESK. This chain's CDR3 is CAGSQAPHGTGQVWGTDTQYF. CDR3 coding DNA: TGTGCCGGCAGCCAAGCCCCGCACGGGACAGGTCAAGTTTGGGGCACAGATACGCAGTATTTT.

The rearrangement joins TRBV6-5 to TRBJ1-4, with D possibly matching TRBD1 (6 bases). In germline, CDR1 is MNHEY, CDR2 SVGAGI. The CDR3 is made up of 14 amino acids. Trimming shortened V by 6 bases and J by 0 bases, and 8 bases separated the two germline ends. The CDR3 DNA sequence: TGTGCCAGCAGACAGGGAACAACTAATGAAAAACTGTTTTTT. Translation gives CASRQGTTNEKLFF.